Reported below is one T cell receptor beta chain. The data originate from a study of blood T cell repertoires in COVID-19. About the study: Collection of acute and convalescent COVID-19 samples took place in the United States, Italy and Spain.

This CDR3 spans 15 amino acids. Germline V gene lookup returns CDR1 SGHTA and CDR2 FQGNSA. Trimming cost V 8 bases and J 0 bases, with 14 bases left between them. Per the study methods: Amplification with reference gene primers provided the estimates of nucleated cell counts. Generated by immunoSEQ multiplex PCR, the TCRdb table keeps only in-frame clones and is missing some. V, J and clone size reflect that table, while D and trimming were determined from the DNA. The sample has 150,000 to 250,000 clones; around 75% are singletons. It was during active infection that Seattle patients were enrolled and then longitudinally followed.

The rearrangement links TRBV7-2 to TRBJ1-3; D is unresolved. The specimen was peripheral blood. This clonotype originated in a middle-aged woman with COVID-19, enrolled during active disease. The CDR3 DNA is TGTGCCAGCGTCGAGGTCGGTTCCTCTGGAAACACCATATATTTT. Translation gives CASVEVGSSGNTIYF.